These 8 T cell receptor beta chains originate from one sample sequenced in a study of T cells after yellow fever vaccination. TCRdb independently ran MiXCR on the 5' RACE reads; one entry per CDR3 protein. The sample records a few hundred thousand distinct CDR3 sequences, roughly 8.6% being singletons. Sequencing was performed on PBMCs, taken roughly 46 days after the first yellow fever vaccination. These TCRs come from a man between 18 and 35 years old who received the YFV17D yellow fever vaccine.

Many counts were recorded for this clonotype. This sequence joins TRBV7-9 and TRBJ2-7; the D is unclear. This CDR3 has 14 residues. In germline, CDR1 is SEHNR, CDR2 FQNEAQ (reference sequence). With 5 bases removed from V and 6 bases from J, the gap between germline ends came to 17 bases. Written as DNA, the CDR3 is TGTGCCAGCAGCCTTACTAATACTGATTCCGAGCAGTACTTC. Residues: CASSLTNTDSEQYF.

The rearrangement links TRBV6-5 to TRBJ1-2, with TRBD1 as a possible D gene (6 bases). The germline V and J ends were trimmed by 3 bases and 4 bases, with 9 bases remaining between them. Germline CDR1 is MNHEY and CDR2 is SVGAGI. This CDR3 is built from 13 residues. The CDR3 protein is CASSYQGTYGYTF. CDR3 in DNA: TGTGCCAGCAGTTATCAGGGGACCTATGGCTACACCTTC.

This clonotype occurred a few times. V gene TRBV3-1 combines with J gene TRBJ2-1; no definite D call. The germline gives CDR1 LGHDT, CDR2 YNNKEL (reference sequence). V dropped 1 base and J dropped 10 bases, with 14 bases sitting between them. The CDR3 totals 14 residues. CDR3 sequence: CASSQALLDPEQFF. The CDR3 bases are TGTGCCAGCAGCCAAGCCCTTTTAGACCCGGAGCAGTTCTTC.

The J gene is TRBJ1-4, the V gene TRBV12-3 or TRBV12-4; D unclear. This CDR3 has 14 amino acids. Trimming left V 8 bases short and J 8 bases short, with 18 bases between. CDR3 coding DNA: TGTGCCAGCCGTCCCTCGGTAATCACCGAAAAACTGTTTTTT. This gives the protein CASRPSVITEKLFF.

This clonotype was counted a few times. This rearrangement joins TRBV5-1 to TRBJ2-7, with 7 bases lining up with TRBD1. The CDR3 runs to 14 residues. J lost 5 bases, V lost 1 base, and 6 bases had no gene match. Germline V CDR1 and CDR2: SGHRS, YFSETQ. The CDR3: CASSLTGVEDEQYF. In nucleotides, the CDR3 is TGCGCCAGCAGCTTGACAGGGGTGGAGGACGAGCAGTACTTC.

This clonotype was recorded a few times. CDR3 nucleotides: TGTGCCAGCAGTGAATTCTCGACAGAGAGTGGCTACACCTTC. Residues: CASSEFSTESGYTF. The V call is TRBV2, the J call TRBJ1-2, with a weak D call TRBD1 (5 bases). The V gene lost 2 bases and the J gene lost 7 bases, with 14 bases spanning the gap. The CDR3 spans 14 residues. Looked up from germline, CDR1 is SNHLY and CDR2 is FYNNEI.

There are a few counts of this clonotype. The chain is built from TRBV4-1 and TRBJ2-2; D might be TRBD1 or TRBD2, each matching 5 bases. The CDR3 sequence is 16 residues long. CDR1 and CDR2 from the germline V gene are MGHRA and YSYEKL. The ends were cut back, 4 bases at V and 2 bases at J, with 14 bases in the middle. CDR3: CASSPPGTANTGELFF. The CDR3 DNA is TGCGCCAGCAGCCCACCAGGGACGGCCAACACCGGGGAGCTGTTTTTT.

This clonotype was detected ten times or more. The chain has TRBV20-1 and TRBJ2-3; 7 bases align to TRBD2. CDR3 length equals 14 residues. Trimming at V came to 6 bases and at J to 2 bases, leaving 8 bases not matched to a gene. Per the germline V gene, CDR1 is DFQATT and CDR2 is SNEGSKA (reference sequence). The CDR3 spells CSASRRGDTDTQYF. The CDR3 DNA is TGCAGTGCGTCTAGACGGGGGGACACAGATACGCAGTATTTT.